This T cell receptor beta chain was observed in a study of memory CD8 T cells in hepatitis C reinfection. Study-level background: After reinfection, two primary-infection resolvers became chronically infected. HCV reinfection: RNA-positive following two negative tests at least 60 days apart. Overall study results and limits: Conclusions on public clonotypes and secondary clearance were not definitive with a handful of donors.

The V gene lost 7 bases and the J gene lost 6 bases, with 19 bases spanning the gap. Germline CDR1 and CDR2: LNHDA and SQIVND (reference sequence). The CDR3 extends over 15 amino acids. This clone has just one count. Its antigen is unidentified. Time point of the sample: peak reinfection, 3 to 8 weeks after reinfection detection. The sorted cells went straight to TCR sequencing with no prior in vitro expansion. Control naive CD8 T cells came from a couple of donors at all three reinfection time points. The table came from immunoSEQ multiplex PCR; TCRdb's copy has only in-frame clones and leaves some out. The repertoire holds 35,000 to 50,000 clones, with 88% as singletons.

The chain links TRBV19 to TRBJ1-5; D unclear. The sample consisted of naive CD8+ T cells sorted from blood. The sequence derives from a man younger than 30 with hepatitis C virus infection. The CDR3 reads CASTHPWEGPQPQHF. The DNA of the CDR3 is TGTGCCAGTACCCACCCCTGGGAGGGCCCTCAGCCCCAGCATTTT.